The 21 T cell receptor beta chains below were found in one sample sequenced in a study of cytomegalovirus exposure and HLA in healthy donors. Here immunoSEQ multiplex PCR was the method, and the copy in TCRdb shows in-frame clones only, minus some. The sample has some 240,000 clones, 70% to 90% seen once. What was sequenced was PBMCs. The origin of the receptors is a woman aged 25 to 45 in good health and CMV-seropositive.

V is TRBV15 and J is TRBJ2-1; 8 nucleotides align to TRBD2. With 4 bases clipped from V and 6 bases from J, the junction kept 8 bases outside the gene matches. CDR3 length equals 15 residues. CDR1 and CDR2 from the germline V gene are LNHNV and YYDKDF (reference sequence). This chain's CDR3 is CATSIGPGGGNEQFF. CDR3 bases: TGTGCCACCAGCATAGGACCGGGAGGGGGCAATGAGCAGTTCTTC. Complete variable domain (other parts from reference TRBV15 and TRBJ2-1): DAMVIQNPRYQVTQFGKPVTLSCSQTLNHNVMYWYQQKSSQAPKLLFHYYDKDFNNEADTPDNFQSRRPNTSFCFLDIRSPGLGDTAMYLCATSIGPGGGNEQFFGPGTRLTVL.

There are a few counts of this clone. The chain combines TRBV6-4 with TRBJ2-1; 10 bases are a match to TRBD2. The CDR3 is 15 residues long. CDR1 MRHNA and CDR2 SNTAGT come from the germline V gene. The J segment lost 6 bases and the V segment lost 6 bases, leaving 8 bases of the junction unmatched. The CDR3 loop is CASSIAGGSSNEQFF. Here the CDR3 DNA reads TGTGCCAGCAGCATAGCGGGAGGATCGTCCAATGAGCAGTTCTTC.

The chain uses TRBV11-2 and TRBJ2-1, with D possibly being TRBD2 (6 bases). V was cut by 5 bases and J by 2 bases, with 13 bases left in between. The CDR3 consists of 15 residues. Germline lookup yields CDR1 SGHAT and CDR2 FQNNGV. CDR3 loop: CASSVGTPTYNEQFF. The CDR3 DNA reads TGTGCCAGCAGCGTCGGGACTCCCACCTACAATGAGCAGTTCTTC.

The chain carries TRBV5-4 and TRBJ2-7; 7 bases match TRBD2. In germline, CDR1 is SGHNT, CDR2 YYREEE (reference sequence). The V segment lost 3 bases and the J segment 0 bases; nucleotides outside the gene matches: 6. The CDR3 covers 15 residues. The CDR3 is CASSSQRDPSYEQYF. The CDR3 coding sequence is TGTGCCAGCAGCTCACAGCGGGATCCCTCCTACGAGCAGTACTTC.

The V call is TRBV5-1, the J call TRBJ2-5, with 7 bases aligning to TRBD2. Germline CDR1 reads SGHRS; CDR2 reads YFSETQ. V lost 1 base to trimming and J lost 4 bases; unmatched junction nucleotides: 10. This CDR3 comprises 16 residues. CDR3 sequence: CASSLLGGSSAETQYF. The CDR3 coding sequence is TGCGCCAGCAGCTTGCTTGGCGGGAGTTCAGCAGAGACCCAGTACTTC.

Remarks on this clone: Germline and junction disagree at one end, which may indicate a read error. The chain links TRBV20-1 to TRBJ2-7, with a tentative D call TRBD2 (6 bases). Germline lookup yields CDR1 DFQATT and CDR2 SNEGSKA (reference sequence). The length of the CDR3 is 11 residues. The CDR3 sequence: CSAHQDGSMVF. The DNA of the CDR3 is TGCAGTGCTCATCAGGACGGGAGTATGGTCTTC.

This clone was recorded a few times. The rearrangement joins TRBV7-3 to TRBJ1-2; no clear D gene. CDR3 length: 12 amino acids. V gave up 4 bases and J gave up 5 bases, with 8 bases separating them. Germline V gene data show CDR1 as SGHTA and CDR2 as FQGTGA. Here the CDR3 reads CASSSEGYGYTF. The CDR3 DNA is TGTGCCAGCAGCTCCGAGGGTTATGGCTACACCTTC. Based on the CDR3 plus reference TRBV7-3 and TRBJ1-2, the full variable domain is GAGVSQTPSNKVTEKGKYVELRCDPISGHTALYWYRQSLGQGPEFLIYFQGTGAADDSGLPNDRFFAVRPEGSVSTLKIQRTERGDSAVYLCASSSEGYGYTFGSGTRLTVV.

The V call is TRBV27, the J call TRBJ2-7; possible D gene TRBD2, 7 bases. V was pared by 1 base and J by 4 bases, with 14 bases between. Germline V lookup: CDR1 MNHEY, CDR2 SMNVEV (reference sequence). This CDR3 is 15 amino acids long. This CDR3 reads CASSLYGGAEYEQYF. As DNA, the CDR3 is TGTGCCAGCAGTTTATATGGGGGGGCGGAGTACGAGCAGTACTTC.

CDR3 nucleotides: TGTGCCAGCAGCTCTAGGGCAGGGGCTACCTACGAGCAGTACTTC. It translates to CASSSRAGATYEQYF. The chain couples TRBV6-5 to TRBJ2-7; possibly TRBD1 for D (6 bases). The CDR3 is made up of 15 amino acids. Germline-derived CDR1 and CDR2 are MNHEY and SVGAGI. V lost 6 bases and J lost 2, with 17 bases in between.

In DNA, the CDR3 is TGTGCCAGCAACCGACCGGGACAGGGGGCGAAGTTGCCTGGAAACACCATATATTTT. Translation: CASNRPGQGAKLPGNTIYF. The rearrangement joins TRBV13 to TRBJ1-3; 12 bases match TRBD1. From germline, CDR1 is PRHDT and CDR2 FYEKMQ (reference sequence). The CDR3 runs 19 residues. J gave up 2 bases and V 7 bases, and 15 bases lay outside the gene matches.

The rearrangement uses TRBV2 and TRBJ1-1, with 7 bases that match TRBD1. CDR1 is SNHLY, CDR2 FYNNEI, per germline. This CDR3 comprises 15 residues. The ends lost 7 bases at V and 7 bases at J; junction bases unmatched: 15. CDR3 sequence reads: CASTPHGQGVDEAFF. The CDR3 nucleotides read TGTGCCAGCACCCCCCACGGTCAGGGGGTTGATGAAGCTTTCTTT.

J is TRBJ2-1 and V is TRBV27, with 7 bases matching TRBD1. CDR1 is MNHEY, CDR2 SMNVEV, per germline (reference sequence). This CDR3 spans 15 amino acids. The V gene end was trimmed by 5 bases and the J gene end by 4 bases; junction bases not matched to a gene: 8. The CDR3 loop reads CASSVTGATYNEQFF. CDR3 sequence (DNA): TGTGCCAGCAGTGTAACAGGGGCTACATACAATGAGCAGTTCTTC.

This chain joins TRBV7-2 and TRBJ1-1; 10 bases are a match to TRBD1. This CDR3 region has 15 residues. V lost 2 bases and J lost 5; bases outside the gene matches: 5. CDR1 is SGHTA and CDR2 is FQGNSA in the germline V gene. The CDR3 loop reads CASSLRDRGRTEAFF. CDR3 sequence (DNA): TGTGCCAGCAGCTTAAGGGACAGGGGTAGGACTGAAGCTTTCTTT.

The rearrangement links TRBV6-1 to TRBJ1-2; a weak D match, TRBD1 (6 bases). The CDR3 covers 16 residues. CDR1 and CDR2 (germline): MNHNS, SASEGT. V was cut by 3 bases and J by 3 bases, with 17 bases left in between. The CDR3 region has the DNA TGTGCCAGCAGTGAGATGAGGGGGGGAGCGGACTATGGCTACACCTTC. Amino acids: CASSEMRGGADYGYTF.

The chain uses TRBV29-1 and TRBJ2-3; 7 bases map to TRBD2. The CDR3 has 14 amino acids. CDR1 and CDR2 (germline): SQVTM, ANQGSEA. Trimming cost V 8 bases and J 2 bases; bases outside gene matches: 10. The CDR3 DNA reads as TGCAGCCTTGGGGCGGGAGCCCCCACAGATACGCAGTATTTT. Its protein is CSLGAGAPTDTQYF.

This rearrangement joins TRBV5-5 to TRBJ2-2, with unresolved D. CDR3 length equals 15 residues. Trimming took 2 bases from V and 1 from J, leaving 9 bases between them. Germline V gene sequence: CDR1 SGHKS, CDR2 YYEKEE (reference sequence). DNA for the CDR3: TGTGCCAGCAGCTTTAGTGTACTGAACACCGGGGAGCTGTTTTTT. Amino acids: CASSFSVLNTGELFF.

This sequence joins TRBV30 and TRBJ1-2; 7 positions agree with TRBD1. There are 14 residues in the CDR3. The junction had 7 bases not matched to a gene; V was cut back by 2 bases and J by 4 bases. Germline-derived CDR1 and CDR2 are GTSNPN and SVGIG (reference sequence). CDR3 DNA: TGTGCCTGGAGTCAAAGGGGGCTGGGCTATGGCTACACCTTC. This gives the protein CAWSQRGLGYGYTF.

The V and J genes are TRBV9 and TRBJ2-3; 10 bases are shared with TRBD2. The germline CDR1 and CDR2 sequences are SGDLS and YYNGEE. V was pared by 4 bases and J by 2 bases, with 7 bases of the junction left unmatched. The CDR3 has 16 amino acids. The CDR3, as DNA: TGTGCCAGCAGCCCTAGCGGGAGAGTCCCCACAGATACGCAGTATTTT. Translated: CASSPSGRVPTDTQYF.

The chain has TRBV4-1 and TRBJ2-1; 9 bases are shared with TRBD2. The V gene end was trimmed by 0 bases and the J gene end by 4 bases; junction bases not matched to a gene: 19. Germline CDR1 reads MGHRA; CDR2 reads YSYEKL. CDR3 size: 21 residues. CDR3 DNA: TGCGCCAGCAGCCAAGACAACGACCTAGCGGGATCGGGAATGGGGTACAATGAGCAGTTCTTC. The encoded protein is CASSQDNDLAGSGMGYNEQFF.

The rearrangement joins TRBV19 to TRBJ1-5; 8 positions agree with TRBD1. The CDR3 has 13 residues. Germline CDR1 LNHDA, CDR2 SQIVND (reference sequence). V shed 6 bases, J shed 5 bases, and the junction held 3 bases outside the gene matches. In DNA form, the CDR3 reads TGTGCCAGTAGCATGGACAGGGATCAGCCCCAGCATTTT. This sequence encodes CASSMDRDQPQHF.

This chain links TRBV28 with TRBJ1-2; TRBD1 aligns across 8 bases. Germline trimming cut 2 bases from V and 8 bases from J; bases unmatched to any gene: 4. This CDR3 is 13 amino acids long. CDR1 is MDHEN and CDR2 is SYDVKM in the germline V gene. This CDR3 reads CASSLDRGNGYTF. The CDR3 DNA sequence: TGTGCCAGCAGTTTAGACAGGGGAAACGGCTACACCTTC.